This record concerns one T cell receptor (beta chain) sequence. The data derive from a study of T cells in Graves' hyperthyroidism and ophthalmopathy. There were TCR beta CDR3 regions amplified from RNA transcripts. Using the HTBI primer set, a first-round RT-PCR was run on the TCR CDR3. TCRdb passed the multiplex PCR reads through MiXCR, listing each CDR3 protein once. The table shows nearly 600,000 distinct CDR3 sequences, with about 15% occurring only once. CDR3 length: 16 amino acids. V lost 4 bases, J lost 0 bases, and 14 bases lay in between. Germline lookup yields CDR1 SGHRS and CDR2 YFSETQ. The sample taken for sequencing was blood. This clonotype was sampled from a woman in her twenties or thirties with Graves' hyperthyroidism that later progressed to Graves' ophthalmopathy. V and J are TRBV5-1 and TRBJ2-1; either TRBD1 or TRBD2 may supply D (6 bases each). In nucleotides, the CDR3 is TGCGCCAGCAGCCAGGATCGGGGGCTCTCCTACAATGAGCAGTTCTTC. It translates to CASSQDRGLSYNEQFF.